These T cell receptor beta chains were read from a single sample in a study of cytomegalovirus exposure and HLA in healthy donors. Here immunoSEQ multiplex PCR was the method, and the copy in TCRdb shows in-frame clones only, minus some. The table lists about 200,000 clones, about 91% of them singletons. Sequenced material: PBMCs. The receptors shown here come from a woman under 30 in good health and CMV-seronegative. Each CDR3 is given with its conserved first and last residue. The D gene is left open where the match is weak. Clone size appears in some rows only: once, few, many, or a class for an expanded clone.

CDR3: CASSFNFWRGDYEQYF; DNA: TGTGCCAGCAGTTTTAACTTCTGGCGGGGGGATTACGAGCAGTACTTC; D: TRBD2; size: -; V: TRBV28; J: TRBJ2-7
CDR3: CASSQGHNEKLFF; DNA: TGCGCCAGCAGCCAAGGGCATAATGAAAAACTGTTTTTT; D: -; size: few; V: TRBV4-1; J: TRBJ1-4
CDR3: CASSQDPPTSGSYNEQFF; DNA: TGCGCCAGCAGCCAAGATCCCCCGACTAGCGGGAGTTACAATGAGCAGTTCTTC; D: TRBD2; size: -; V: TRBV4-3; J: TRBJ2-1
CDR3: CASSAQFLPGQRQYF; DNA: TGTGCCAGCAGTGCCCAATTTTTACCGGGACAGAGGCAGTATTTT; D: TRBD1; size: -; V: TRBV2; J: TRBJ2-3
CDR3: CASSLVPGDYGYTF; DNA: TGTGCCAGCAGCTTAGTGCCGGGGGACTATGGCTACACCTTC; D: -; size: -; V: TRBV7-6; J: TRBJ1-2
CDR3: CASSRGKGKQYF; DNA: TGTGCCAGCAGCCGAGGTAAGGGGAAGCAGTACTTC; D: -; size: few; V: TRBV6-5; J: TRBJ2-7
CDR3: CASSDRSTSYEQYF; DNA: TGTGCCAGCAGTGACAGGTCTACTTCCTACGAGCAGTACTTC; D: -; size: once; V: TRBV28; J: TRBJ2-7
CDR3: CASSRGTGNEQFF; DNA: TGTGCCAGCAGCCGGGGGACTGGCAATGAGCAGTTCTTC; D: -; size: -; V: TRBV5-6; J: TRBJ2-1
CDR3: CASNIQTGELFF; DNA: TGTGCCAGCAACATACAAACCGGGGAGCTGTTTTTT; D: -; size: -; V: TRBV28; J: TRBJ2-2
CDR3: CASSHRDRGLGKLFF; DNA: TGTGCCAGCAGCCACCGGGACAGGGGATTAGGAAAACTGTTTTTT; D: TRBD1; size: -; V: TRBV27; J: TRBJ1-4
CDR3: CARTGGEGEKLFF; DNA: TGTGCCAGGACAGGGGGCGAAGGTGAAAAACTGTTTTTT; D: TRBD1; size: -; V: TRBV27; J: TRBJ1-4
CDR3: CASSSSTGGFQPQHF; DNA: TGTGCCAGCAGCTCAAGTACAGGGGGCTTTCAGCCCCAGCATTTT; D: TRBD1; size: -; V: TRBV7-9; J: TRBJ1-5
CDR3: CASSRRGGTDTQYF; DNA: TGTGCCAGCAGCCGCAGGGGCGGGACAGATACGCAGTATTTT; D: -; size: -; V: TRBV28; J: TRBJ2-3
CDR3: CASKRTLDYGYTF; DNA: TGTGCCAGCAAGAGGACTTTGGACTATGGCTACACCTTC; D: -; size: -; V: TRBV6-5; J: TRBJ1-2
CDR3: CATGGPEATRAFYGYTF; DNA: TGTGCCACCGGAGGGCCCGAGGCGACTAGAGCCTTCTATGGCTACACCTTC; D: -; size: -; V: TRBV10-3; J: TRBJ1-2
CDR3: CASSLQQGNEQYF; DNA: TGTGCCAGCAGCCTTCAGCAGGGGAACGAGCAGTACTTC; D: -; size: -; V: TRBV7-8; J: TRBJ2-7
CDR3: CASSPAGGTQYF; DNA: TGTGCCAGCTCACCTGCAGGGGGCACGCAGTATTTT; D: TRBD1; size: -; V: TRBV18; J: TRBJ2-3
CDR3: CASSPLADIYEQYF; DNA: TGCGCCAGCAGCCCCCTAGCGGATATCTACGAGCAGTACTTC; D: TRBD2; size: once; V: TRBV5-1; J: TRBJ2-7